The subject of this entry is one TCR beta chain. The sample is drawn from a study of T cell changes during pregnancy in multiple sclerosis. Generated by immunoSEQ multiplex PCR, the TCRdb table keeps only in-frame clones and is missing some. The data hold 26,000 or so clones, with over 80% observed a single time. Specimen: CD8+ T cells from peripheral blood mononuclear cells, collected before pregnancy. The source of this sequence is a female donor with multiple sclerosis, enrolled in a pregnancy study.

Here the CDR3 DNA reads TGTGCCAGCACTGCAGGGGTCGGGAACACTGAAGCTTTCTTT. Translation gives CASTAGVGNTEAFF. The J gene is TRBJ1-1, the V gene TRBV11-1, with D perhaps matching TRBD1 (6 bases). The V gene's germline CDR1 is SGHAT and CDR2 FQDESV (reference sequence). The V and J ends lost 7 bases and 1 base respectively, with 13 bases between them. This CDR3 has 14 residues.